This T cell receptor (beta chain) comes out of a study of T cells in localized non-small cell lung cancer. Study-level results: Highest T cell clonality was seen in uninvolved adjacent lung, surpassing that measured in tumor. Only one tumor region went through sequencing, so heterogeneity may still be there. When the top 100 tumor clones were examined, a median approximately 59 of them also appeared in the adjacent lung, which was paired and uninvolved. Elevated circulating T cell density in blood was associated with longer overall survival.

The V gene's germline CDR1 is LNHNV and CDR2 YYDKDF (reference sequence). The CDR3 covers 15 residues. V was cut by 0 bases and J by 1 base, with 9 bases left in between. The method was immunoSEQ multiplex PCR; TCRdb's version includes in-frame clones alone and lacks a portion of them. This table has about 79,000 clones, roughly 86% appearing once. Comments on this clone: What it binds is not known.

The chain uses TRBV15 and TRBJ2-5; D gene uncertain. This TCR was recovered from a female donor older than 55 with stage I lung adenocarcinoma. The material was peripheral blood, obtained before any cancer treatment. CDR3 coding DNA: TGTGCCACCAGCAGAGATAGAGACATCCAAGAGACCCAGTACTTC. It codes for CATSRDRDIQETQYF.